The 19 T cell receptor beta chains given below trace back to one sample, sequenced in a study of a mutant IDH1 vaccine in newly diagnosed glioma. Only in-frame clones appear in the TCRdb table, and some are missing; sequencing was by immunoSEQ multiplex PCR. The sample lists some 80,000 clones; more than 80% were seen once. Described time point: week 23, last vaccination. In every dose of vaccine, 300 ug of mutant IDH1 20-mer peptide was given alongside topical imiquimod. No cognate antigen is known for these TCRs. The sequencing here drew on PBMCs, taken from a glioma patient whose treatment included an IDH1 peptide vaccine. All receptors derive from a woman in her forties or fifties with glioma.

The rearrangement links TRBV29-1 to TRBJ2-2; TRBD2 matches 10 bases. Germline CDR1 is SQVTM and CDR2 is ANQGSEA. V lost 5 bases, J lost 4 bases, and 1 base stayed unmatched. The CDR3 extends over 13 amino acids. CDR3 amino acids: CSVSGRGTGELFF. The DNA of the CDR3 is TGCAGCGTTAGCGGGAGGGGCACCGGGGAGCTGTTTTTT.

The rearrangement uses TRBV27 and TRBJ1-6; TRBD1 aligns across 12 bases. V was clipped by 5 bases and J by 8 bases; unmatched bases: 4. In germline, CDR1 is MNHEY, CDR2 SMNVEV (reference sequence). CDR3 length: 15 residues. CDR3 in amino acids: CASSPGTGGYSPLHF. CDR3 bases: TGTGCCAGCAGTCCCGGGACAGGGGGCTATTCACCCCTCCACTTT.

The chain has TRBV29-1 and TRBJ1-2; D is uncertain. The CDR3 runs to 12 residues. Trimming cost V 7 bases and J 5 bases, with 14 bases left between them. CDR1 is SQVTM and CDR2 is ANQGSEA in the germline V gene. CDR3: CSARGGEYGYTF. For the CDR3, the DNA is TGCAGCGCCCGGGGTGGGGAGTATGGCTACACCTTC. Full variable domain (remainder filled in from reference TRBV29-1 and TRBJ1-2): SAVISQKPSRDICQRGTSLTIQCQVDSQVTMMFWYRQQPGQSLTLIATANQGSEATYESGFVIDKFPISRPNLTFSTLTVSNMSPEDSSIYLCSARGGEYGYTFGSGTRLTVV.

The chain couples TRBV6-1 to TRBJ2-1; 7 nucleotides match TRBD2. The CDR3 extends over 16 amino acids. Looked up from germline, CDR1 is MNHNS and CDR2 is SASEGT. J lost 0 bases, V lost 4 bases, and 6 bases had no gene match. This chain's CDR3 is CASSGLASSSYNEQFF. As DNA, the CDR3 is TGTGCCAGCAGTGGACTAGCTTCGAGCTCCTACAATGAGCAGTTCTTC.

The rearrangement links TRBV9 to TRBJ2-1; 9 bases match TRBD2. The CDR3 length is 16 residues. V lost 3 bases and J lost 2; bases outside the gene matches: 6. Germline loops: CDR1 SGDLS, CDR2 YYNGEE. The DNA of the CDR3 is TGTGCCAGCAGCGCCACGGGACTAGCCGCCTACAATGAGCAGTTCTTC. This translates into CASSATGLAAYNEQFF. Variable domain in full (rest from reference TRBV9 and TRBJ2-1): DSGVTQTPKHLITATGQRVTLRCSPRSGDLSVYWYQQSLDQGLQFLIQYYNGEERAKGNILERFSAQQFPDLHSELNLSSLELGDSALYFCASSATGLAAYNEQFFGPGTRLTVL.

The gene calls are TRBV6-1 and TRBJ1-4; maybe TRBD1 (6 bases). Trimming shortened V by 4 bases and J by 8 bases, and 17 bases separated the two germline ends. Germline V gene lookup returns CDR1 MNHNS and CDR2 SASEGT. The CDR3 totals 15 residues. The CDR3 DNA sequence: TGTGCCAGCAGTGGCTGGGCGGGGGCGGGCGAAAAACTGTTTTTT. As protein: CASSGWAGAGEKLFF.

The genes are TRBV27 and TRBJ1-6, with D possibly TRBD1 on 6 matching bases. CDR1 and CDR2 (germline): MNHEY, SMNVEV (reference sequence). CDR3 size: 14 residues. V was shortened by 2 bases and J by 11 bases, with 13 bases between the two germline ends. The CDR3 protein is CASSLRQGGTPLHF. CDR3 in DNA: TGTGCCAGCAGTTTAAGACAAGGGGGTACACCCCTCCACTTT.

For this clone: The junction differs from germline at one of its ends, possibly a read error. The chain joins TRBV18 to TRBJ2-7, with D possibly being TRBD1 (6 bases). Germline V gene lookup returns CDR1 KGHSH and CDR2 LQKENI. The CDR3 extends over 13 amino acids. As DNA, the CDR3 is TGTGCCAGCGCACCACCACAGGGAGACGAGCAGTACTTC. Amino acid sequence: CASAPPQGDEQYF. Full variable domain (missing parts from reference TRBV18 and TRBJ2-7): NAGVMQNPRHLVRRRGQEARLRCSPMKGHSHVYWYRQLPEEGLKFMVYLQKENIIDESGMPKERFSAEFPKEGPSILRIQQVVRGDSAAYFCASAPPQGDEQYFGPGTRLTVT.

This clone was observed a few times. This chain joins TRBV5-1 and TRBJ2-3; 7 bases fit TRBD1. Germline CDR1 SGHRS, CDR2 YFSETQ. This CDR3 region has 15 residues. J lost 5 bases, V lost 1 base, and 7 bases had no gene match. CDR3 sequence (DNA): TGCGCCAGCAGCTTGCGACAGGGAAATCGAGATACGCAGTATTTT. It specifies CASSLRQGNRDTQYF.

Written as DNA, the CDR3 is TGTGCCAGAAGCTTACCAAGACTAGCCAAAAACATTCAGTACTTC. Residues: CARSLPRLAKNIQYF. The chain links TRBV7-5 to TRBJ2-4; TRBD2 was called by the table and not checked on the DNA. TRBV7-5 is a recognized pseudogene. The CDR3 totals 15 residues.

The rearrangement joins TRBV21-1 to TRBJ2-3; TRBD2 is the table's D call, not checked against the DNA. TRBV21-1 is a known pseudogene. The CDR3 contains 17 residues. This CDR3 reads CASSKEVGKLVTDTQYF. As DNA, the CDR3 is TGTGCCAGCAGCAAAGAGGTAGGGAAACTAGTGACGGATACGCAGTATTTT.

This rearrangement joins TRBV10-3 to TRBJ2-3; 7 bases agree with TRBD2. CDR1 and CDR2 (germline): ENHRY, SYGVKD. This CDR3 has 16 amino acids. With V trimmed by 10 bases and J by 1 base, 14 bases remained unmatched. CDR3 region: CATSGAPGPRTDTQYF. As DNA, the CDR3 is TGTGCCACCAGCGGGGCTCCGGGACCGCGCACAGATACGCAGTATTTT.

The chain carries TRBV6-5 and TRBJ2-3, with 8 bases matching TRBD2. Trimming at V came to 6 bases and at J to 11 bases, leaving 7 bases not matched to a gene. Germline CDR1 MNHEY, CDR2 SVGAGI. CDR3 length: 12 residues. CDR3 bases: TGTGCCAGCAGCACGCCCCGGGGGGGGCAGTATTTT. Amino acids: CASSTPRGGQYF.

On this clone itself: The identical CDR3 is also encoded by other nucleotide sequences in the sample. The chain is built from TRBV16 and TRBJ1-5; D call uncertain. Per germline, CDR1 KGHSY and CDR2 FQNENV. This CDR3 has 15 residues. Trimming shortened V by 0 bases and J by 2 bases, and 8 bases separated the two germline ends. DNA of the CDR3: TGTGCCAGCAGCCAATCAGGGCAGGGCAATCAGCCCCAGCATTTT. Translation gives CASSQSGQGNQPQHF.

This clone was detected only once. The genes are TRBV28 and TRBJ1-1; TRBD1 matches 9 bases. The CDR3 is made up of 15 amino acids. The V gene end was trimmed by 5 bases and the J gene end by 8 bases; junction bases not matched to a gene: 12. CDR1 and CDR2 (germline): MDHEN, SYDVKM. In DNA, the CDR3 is TGTGCCAGCAGTGGATGGACAGGGGACGAAAGGGAAGCTTTCTTT. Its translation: CASSGWTGDEREAFF. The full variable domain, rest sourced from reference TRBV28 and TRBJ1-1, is DVKVTQSSRYLVKRTGEKVFLECVQDMDHENMFWYRQDPGLGLRLIYFSYDVKMKEKGDIPEGYSVSREKKERFSLILESASTNQTSMYLCASSGWTGDEREAFFGQGTRLTVV.

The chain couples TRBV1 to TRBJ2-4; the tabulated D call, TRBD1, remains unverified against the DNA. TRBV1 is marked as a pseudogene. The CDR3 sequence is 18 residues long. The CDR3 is CTSSQDPARGGKENIQYF. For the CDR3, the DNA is TGCACCAGCAGCCAAGACCCGGCCCGAGGGGGCAAGGAAAACATTCAGTACTTC.

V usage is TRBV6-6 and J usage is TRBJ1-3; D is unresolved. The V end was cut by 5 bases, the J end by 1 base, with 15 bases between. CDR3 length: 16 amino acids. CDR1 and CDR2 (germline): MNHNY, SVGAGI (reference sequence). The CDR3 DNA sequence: TGTGCCAGCAGTCGGCCCTCGGGAGAATCTGGAAACACCATATATTTT. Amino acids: CASSRPSGESGNTIYF.

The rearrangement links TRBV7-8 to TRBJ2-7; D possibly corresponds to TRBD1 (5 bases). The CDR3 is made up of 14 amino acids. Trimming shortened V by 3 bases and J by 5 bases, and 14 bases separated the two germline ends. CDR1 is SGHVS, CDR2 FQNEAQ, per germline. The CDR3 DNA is TGTGCCAGCAGCTTCCGACAGTCCAGAGACGAGCAGTACTTC. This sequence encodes CASSFRQSRDEQYF.

CDR3 DNA: TGTGCCAGCAGCTTCCAGGGGTCTGGTGAGCAGTTCTTC. Translating gives CASSFQGSGEQFF. This rearrangement joins TRBV9 to TRBJ2-1; TRBD1 might be the D (6 bases). The ends were cut back, 4 bases at V and 9 bases at J, with 14 bases in the middle. The CDR3 loop spans 13 amino acids. Germline assignment: CDR1 SGDLS and CDR2 YYNGEE.